The 10 T cell receptor beta chains listed next were all sequenced from one sample in a study of T cell responses to AZD1222 COVID-19 vaccine. Using immunoSEQ multiplex PCR, the repertoire was profiled, and TCRdb retains in-frame clones only, with some absent. The sample includes about 99,000 clones, 70% to 90% of them seen just once. Sequencing was performed on peripheral blood, taken on day 0 of AZD1222 vaccination. The receptors were gathered from an adult in good health.

The V and J genes are TRBV19 and TRBJ2-5; 7 nucleotides align to TRBD2. This CDR3 spans 15 amino acids. The germline gives CDR1 LNHDA, CDR2 SQIVND (reference sequence). V gave up 1 base and J gave up 1 base; unmatched junction bases: 3. The DNA for the CDR3 is TGTGCCAGTAGTATAGCCCCGGGAGGCCAAGAGACCCAGTACTTC. This encodes CASSIAPGGQETQYF.

The gene calls are TRBV19 and TRBJ1-1; tentatively, D is TRBD1 (5 bases). This CDR3 comprises 16 residues. From germline, CDR1 is LNHDA and CDR2 SQIVND (reference sequence). Trimming left V 1 base short and J 1 base short, with 13 bases between. The CDR3 loop is CASSIVRGGKNTEAFF. CDR3 DNA: TGTGCCAGTAGTATAGTTCGGGGCGGGAAGAACACTGAAGCTTTCTTT. Full variable domain (missing parts from reference TRBV19 and TRBJ1-1): DGGITQSPKYLFRKEGQNVTLSCEQNLNHDAMYWYRQDPGQGLRLIYYSQIVNDFQKGDIAEGYSVSREKKESFPLTVTSAQKNPTAFYLCASSIVRGGKNTEAFFGQGTRLTVV.

V gene TRBV4-3 combines with J gene TRBJ2-1; D perhaps matches TRBD1 (6 bases). V dropped 2 bases and J dropped 0 bases, with 11 bases sitting between them. This CDR3 contains 16 residues. Germline CDR1 and CDR2: LGHNA and YSLEER. The CDR3 reads CASSQFQGISYNEQFF. In DNA, the CDR3 is TGCGCCAGCAGCCAATTCCAGGGGATCTCCTACAATGAGCAGTTCTTC.

The chain couples TRBV5-1 to TRBJ2-2; the D is unclear. CDR1 and CDR2 from the germline V gene are SGHRS and YFSETQ. This CDR3 spans 16 amino acids. V was cut by 0 bases and J by 6 bases, with 15 bases left in between. The CDR3 spells CASSLVAKPKAGELFF. The CDR3 coding sequence is TGCGCCAGCAGCTTGGTGGCCAAACCGAAGGCCGGGGAGCTGTTTTTT.

V usage is TRBV2 and J usage is TRBJ1-1; D is unclear. V lost 6 bases, J lost 11 bases, and 28 bases lay in between. Germline V gene lookup returns CDR1 SNHLY and CDR2 FYNNEI. This CDR3 has 16 residues. CDR3 protein: CASSLSGQPTSGGAFF. In nucleotides, the CDR3 is TGTGCCAGCAGCTTATCGGGCCAGCCAACCTCAGGAGGGGCTTTCTTT.

V and J are TRBV27 and TRBJ2-3, with D unclear. Trimming removed 2 bases at V and 1 base at J, with 7 bases between. Germline values: CDR1 MNHEY, CDR2 SMNVEV (reference sequence). This CDR3 contains 14 residues. CDR3 in DNA: TGTGCCAGCAGTTTAGGGTTCGGCACAGATACGCAGTATTTT. Translated: CASSLGFGTDTQYF.

The J gene is TRBJ1-1, the V gene TRBV13; no clear D gene. Germline V gives CDR1 PRHDT, CDR2 FYEKMQ (reference sequence). The CDR3 is 13 amino acids. Trimming shortened V by 4 bases and J by 0 bases, and 6 bases separated the two germline ends. CDR3 nucleotide sequence: TGTGCCAGCAGCTCCCACCTGAACACTGAAGCTTTCTTT. Protein product: CASSSHLNTEAFF.

This rearrangement joins TRBV2 to TRBJ1-5; D is perhaps TRBD1 (5 bases). V was cut by 5 bases and J by 4 bases, with 15 bases left in between. The germline gives CDR1 SNHLY, CDR2 FYNNEI. The CDR3 has 15 residues. The CDR3 DNA follows: TGTGCCAGCAGTCCCCAGCAGGGTTGGAATCAGCCCCAGCATTTT. Protein: CASSPQQGWNQPQHF.

This clone occurred many times. V and J are TRBV9 and TRBJ2-2; unclear D gene. V shed 4 bases and J shed 8 bases, with 15 bases lying between them. Germline-derived CDR1 and CDR2 are SGDLS and YYNGEE. The CDR3 is 14 residues long. CDR3 sequence reads: CASSPQGAVGELFF. CDR3 sequence (DNA): TGTGCCAGCAGCCCCCAAGGTGCCGTAGGGGAGCTGTTTTTT.

The V gene is TRBV19, the J gene TRBJ2-7, with D perhaps matching TRBD2 (5 bases). The germline V gene encodes CDR1 LNHDA and CDR2 SQIVND (reference sequence). This CDR3 comprises 15 residues. Between the trimmed V and J ends, which lost 3 bases and 0 bases, there was a span of 12 bases. As DNA, the CDR3 is TGTGCCAGTAGTATTGTAGCGTCGAGCTCCTACGAGCAGTACGTC. Its translation is CASSIVASSSYEQYV.